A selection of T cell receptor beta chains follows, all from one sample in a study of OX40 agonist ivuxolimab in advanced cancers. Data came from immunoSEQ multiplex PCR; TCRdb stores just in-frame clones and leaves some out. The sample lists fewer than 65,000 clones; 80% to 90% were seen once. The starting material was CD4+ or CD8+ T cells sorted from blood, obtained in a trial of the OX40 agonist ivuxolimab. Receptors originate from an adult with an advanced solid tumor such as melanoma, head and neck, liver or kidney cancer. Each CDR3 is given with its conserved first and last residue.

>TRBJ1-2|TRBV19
CASNTVRGNYGYTF
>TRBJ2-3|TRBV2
CASSPGVGADTQYF
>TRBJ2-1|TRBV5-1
CASSLTSVAYNEQFF
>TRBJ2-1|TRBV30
CAWSVNRDNEQFF
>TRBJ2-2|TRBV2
CASSAQANTGELFF
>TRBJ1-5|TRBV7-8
CASSPYGDNQPQHF
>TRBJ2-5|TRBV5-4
CASSPAAQETQYF
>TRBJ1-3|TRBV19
CASSMAGEDTIYF
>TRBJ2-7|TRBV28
CASSYPLTYEQYF
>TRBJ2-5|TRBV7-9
CASSPTTVQETQYF
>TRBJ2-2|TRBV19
CASSRLADNTGELFF
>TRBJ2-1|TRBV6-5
CASRGTGVNEQFF
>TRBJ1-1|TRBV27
CASSAGSGVNTEAFF
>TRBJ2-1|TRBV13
CASSMDWSSYNEQFF
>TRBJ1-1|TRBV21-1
CASSKGKDKAFF
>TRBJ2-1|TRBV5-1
CASSLTSGSYNEQFF
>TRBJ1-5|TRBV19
CASSAITGYGQPQHF
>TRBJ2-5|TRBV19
CASRPTSGSVETQYF
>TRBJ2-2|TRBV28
CASSLTSGTDTGELFF
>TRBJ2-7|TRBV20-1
CSAASSYEQYF
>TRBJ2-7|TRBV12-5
CASGSLSGGIYEQYF
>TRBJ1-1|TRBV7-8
CASSLEGSNTEAFF
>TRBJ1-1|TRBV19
CASSIEGGVIAEAFF
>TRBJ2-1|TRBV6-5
CASSYRTSGTNEQFF
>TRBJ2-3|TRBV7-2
CASSFRGVASTDTQYF
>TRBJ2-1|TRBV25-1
CASSEFGGGGGNEQFF
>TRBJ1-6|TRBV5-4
CASSLDRDSPLHF
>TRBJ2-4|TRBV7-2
CASSLDFGAQNIQYF
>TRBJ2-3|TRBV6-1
CASKAVEGTDTQYF
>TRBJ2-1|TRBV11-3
CASTHQPGNEQFF
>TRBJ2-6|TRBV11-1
CASATGTGANVLTF
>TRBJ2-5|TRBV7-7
CASSLGQGDQETQYF
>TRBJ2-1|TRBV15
CATLRTSGYNEQFF
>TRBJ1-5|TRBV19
CASSIGSGVGPQHF
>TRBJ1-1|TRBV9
CASSPKSQGNTEAFF
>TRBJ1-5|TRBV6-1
CASSQDWGSNQPQHF
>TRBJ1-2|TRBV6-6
CASSYPTGRTYGYTF
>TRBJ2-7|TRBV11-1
CASGRATYEQYF
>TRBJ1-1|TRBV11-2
CASSLVARTEAFF
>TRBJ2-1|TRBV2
CASSKTSPMTYNEQFF
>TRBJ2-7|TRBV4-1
CASSQANLGIGSGSGEQYF
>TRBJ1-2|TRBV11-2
CASSLSGDPVYGYTF
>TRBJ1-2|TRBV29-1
CSVEASGRYGYTF
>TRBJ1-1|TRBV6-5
CASRFTAMNTEAFF
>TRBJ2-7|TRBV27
CASPGTSGTFSFREQYF
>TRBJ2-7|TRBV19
CASRNRVNSYEQYF
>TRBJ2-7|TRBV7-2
CASSLSSGDEQYF